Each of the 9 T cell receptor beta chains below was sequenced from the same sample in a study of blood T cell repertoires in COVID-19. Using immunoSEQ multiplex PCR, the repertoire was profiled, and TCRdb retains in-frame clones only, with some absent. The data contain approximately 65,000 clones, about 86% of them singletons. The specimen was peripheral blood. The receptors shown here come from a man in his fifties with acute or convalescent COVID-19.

DNA for the CDR3: TGTGCCAGCAGTTTATTCGGCAGGGGTGGAATACCCCTCCACTTT. Amino acid sequence: CASSLFGRGGIPLHF. This rearrangement joins TRBV27 to TRBJ1-6, with a possible D match to TRBD1 (6 bases). V was trimmed by 1 base and J by 12 bases, leaving 16 bases between them. Germline-derived CDR1 and CDR2 are MNHEY and SMNVEV (reference sequence). The CDR3 is 15 amino acids.

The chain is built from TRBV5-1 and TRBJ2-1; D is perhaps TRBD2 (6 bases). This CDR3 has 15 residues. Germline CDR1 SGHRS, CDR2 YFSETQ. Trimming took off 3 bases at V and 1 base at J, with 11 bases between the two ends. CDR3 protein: CASSSLRGSYNEQFF. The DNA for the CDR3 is TGCGCCAGCAGCTCGCTCCGGGGGTCCTACAATGAGCAGTTCTTC.

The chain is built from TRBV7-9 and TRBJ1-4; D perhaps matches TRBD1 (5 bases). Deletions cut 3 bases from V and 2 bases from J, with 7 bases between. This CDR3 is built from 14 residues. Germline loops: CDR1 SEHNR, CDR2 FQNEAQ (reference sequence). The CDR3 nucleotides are TGTGCCAGCAGCTTGACAGCCACTAATGAAAAACTGTTTTTT. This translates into CASSLTATNEKLFF.

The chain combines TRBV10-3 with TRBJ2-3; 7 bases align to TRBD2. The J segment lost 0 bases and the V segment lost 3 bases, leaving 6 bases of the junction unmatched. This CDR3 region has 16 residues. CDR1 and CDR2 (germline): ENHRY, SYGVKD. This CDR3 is CAISDGEGLSTDTQYF. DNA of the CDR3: TGTGCCATCAGTGATGGGGAGGGCTTAAGCACAGATACGCAGTATTTT.

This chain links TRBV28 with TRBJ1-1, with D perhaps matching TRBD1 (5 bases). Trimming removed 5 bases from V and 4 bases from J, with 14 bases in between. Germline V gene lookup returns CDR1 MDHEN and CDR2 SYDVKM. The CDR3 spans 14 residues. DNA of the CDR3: TGTGCCAGCAGTCTGGTGACAGAAATCACTGAAGCTTTCTTT. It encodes CASSLVTEITEAFF.

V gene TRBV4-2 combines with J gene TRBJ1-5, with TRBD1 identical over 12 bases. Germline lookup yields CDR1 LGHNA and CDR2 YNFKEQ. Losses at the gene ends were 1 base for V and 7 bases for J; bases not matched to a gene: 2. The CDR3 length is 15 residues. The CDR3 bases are TGTGCCAGCAGCCAAGTCGGGACAGGGGGCCAGCCCCAGCATTTT. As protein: CASSQVGTGGQPQHF.

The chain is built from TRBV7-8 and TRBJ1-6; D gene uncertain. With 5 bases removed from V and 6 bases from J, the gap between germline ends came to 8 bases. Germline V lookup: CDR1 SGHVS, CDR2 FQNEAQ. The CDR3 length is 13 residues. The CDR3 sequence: CASSRSFNSPLHF. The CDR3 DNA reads TGTGCCAGCAGCCGATCGTTTAATTCACCCCTCCACTTT. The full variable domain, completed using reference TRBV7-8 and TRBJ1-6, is GAGVSQSPRYKVAKRGQDVALRCDPISGHVSLFWYQQALGQGPEFLTYFQNEAQLDKSGLPSDRFFAERPEGSVSTLKIQRTQQEDSAVYLCASSRSFNSPLHFGNGTRLTVT.

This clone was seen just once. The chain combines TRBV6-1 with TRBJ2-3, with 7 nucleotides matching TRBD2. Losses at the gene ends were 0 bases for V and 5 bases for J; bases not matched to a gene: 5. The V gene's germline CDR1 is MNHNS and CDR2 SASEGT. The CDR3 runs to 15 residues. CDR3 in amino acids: CASSEAAGAEDTQYF. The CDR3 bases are TGTGCCAGCAGTGAAGCGGCGGGAGCCGAAGATACGCAGTATTTT.

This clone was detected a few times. The CDR3 DNA sequence: TGCGCCAGCAGCTTGGATGGTAGTGAGTATAAGTACTTC. This gives the protein CASSLDGSEYKYF. The rearrangement uses TRBV5-1 and TRBJ2-7; D call uncertain. CDR3 size: 13 residues. Germline loops: CDR1 SGHRS, CDR2 YFSETQ. The V end lost 0 bases, the J end lost 11 bases, and 15 bases lay between the germline ends. Complete variable domain (other parts from reference TRBV5-1 and TRBJ2-7): KAGVTQTPRYLIKTRGQQVTLSCSPISGHRSVSWYQQTPGQGLQFLFEYFSETQRNKGNFPGRFSGRQFSNSRSEMNVSTLELGDSALYLCASSLDGSEYKYFGPGTRLTVT.